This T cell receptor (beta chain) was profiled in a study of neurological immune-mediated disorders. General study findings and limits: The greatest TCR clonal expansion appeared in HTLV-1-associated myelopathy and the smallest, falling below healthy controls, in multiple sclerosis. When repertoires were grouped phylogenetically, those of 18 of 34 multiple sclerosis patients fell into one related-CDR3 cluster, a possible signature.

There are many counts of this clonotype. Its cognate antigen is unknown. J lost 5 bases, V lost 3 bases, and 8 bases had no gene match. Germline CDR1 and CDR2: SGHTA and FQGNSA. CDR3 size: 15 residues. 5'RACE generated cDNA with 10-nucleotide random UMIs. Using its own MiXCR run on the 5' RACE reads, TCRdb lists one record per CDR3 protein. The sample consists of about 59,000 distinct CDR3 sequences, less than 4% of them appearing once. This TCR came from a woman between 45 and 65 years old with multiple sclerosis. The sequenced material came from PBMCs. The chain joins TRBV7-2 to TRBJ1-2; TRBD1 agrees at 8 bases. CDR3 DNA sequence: TGTGCCAGCAGCTTGCAGACAGGGGAGCGGTATGGCTACACCTTC. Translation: CASSLQTGERYGYTF.